The subject of this entry is one TCR beta chain. This sample stems from a study of OX40 agonist ivuxolimab in advanced cancers. Per the germline V gene, CDR1 is MDHEN and CDR2 is SYDVKM. CDR3 length: 14 amino acids. V lost 4 bases to trimming and J lost 7 bases; unmatched junction nucleotides: 2. TCRdb keeps only in-frame clones here, not all; method: immunoSEQ multiplex PCR. The table records around 71,000 clones, 70% to 90% of them present only once. The sequence was collected from an adult with an advanced solid tumor such as melanoma, head and neck, liver or kidney cancer. This chain uses TRBV28 with TRBJ1-4; TRBD1 agrees at 11 bases. The sample was CD4+ or CD8+ T cells sorted from blood, taken in a trial of the OX40 agonist ivuxolimab. In DNA, the CDR3 is TGTGCCAGCAGTTCGGGACAGGGGGGTGAAAAACTGTTTTTT. This sequence encodes CASSSGQGGEKLFF.